This entry is about one TCR beta chain. Its specificity is unknown. RNA transcripts served as the template for amplifying TCR beta CDR3 regions. A first-round RT-PCR of the TCR CDR3 used the HTBI primer set. TCRdb processed the multiplex PCR reads anew with MiXCR; each CDR3 protein has one entry. The repertoire holds approximately 380,000 distinct CDR3 sequences, approximately 19% seen once, with 3.5% to 4% in the top ten. This entry belongs to a study of T cells in Graves' hyperthyroidism and ophthalmopathy. This CDR3 has 15 residues. Losses at the gene ends were 6 bases for V and 5 bases for J; bases not matched to a gene: 10. General study findings and limits: Among thyroid clonotypes expanded above 0.001, most also appeared in blood. Ophthalmopathy was separated from stable hyperthyroidism by a 13 V-J model. With a median lead of around 5.9 months before onset, the model predicted ophthalmopathy.

Calling Graves' hyperthyroidism stable meant ophthalmopathy did not progress within 18 months. Material for sequencing was blood. The origin of this receptor is a woman aged 18-35 years with Graves' hyperthyroidism. The V gene is TRBV12-3 or TRBV12-4, the J gene TRBJ1-2; 9 positions match TRBD1. CDR3 nucleotide sequence: TGTGCCAGCAGCTCCTTTCGGACAGGGGATTATGGCTACACCTTC. This encodes CASSSFRTGDYGYTF.